The rows below give T cell receptor beta chains drawn from one sample of a study of T cell changes during pregnancy in multiple sclerosis. Measured with immunoSEQ multiplex PCR; TCRdb has only the in-frame clones, and not every one. The sample records about 41,000 clones, about nine tenths being singletons. The sequencing used CD4+ T cells from peripheral blood mononuclear cells, collected in the first trimester of pregnancy. The source of these receptors is a female donor with multiple sclerosis, enrolled in a pregnancy study. Each CDR3 is given with its conserved first and last residue. Some rows have no size entry. The others give once, few or many, or a class for an expanded clone.

TRBV9	TRBJ2-1	NA	CASSAGTSGSSSEQFF
TRBV14	TRBJ2-7	NA	CASSQGRDRLYEQYF
TRBV11-2	TRBJ1-2	NA	CASSLEGTAIYGYTF
TRBV18	TRBJ2-5	NA	CASSPSSAAETQYF
TRBV15	TRBJ2-1	NA	CATSSLGLAALFF
TRBV6-5	TRBJ1-4	few	CASSSGEKLFF
TRBV13	TRBJ1-2	NA	CASSFGRNSYGYTF
TRBV7-8	TRBJ2-7	NA	CASSPRTGNVWEQYF
TRBV6-1	TRBJ2-1	NA	CASSDRASSYNEQFF
TRBV6-5	TRBJ2-7	NA	CASSYSNRGVDEQYF
TRBV6-7	TRBJ2-7	NA	CASSYGRLTTEYVWEQYF
TRBV28	TRBJ2-3	NA	CASSFSSGSTDTQYF
TRBV27	TRBJ1-5	NA	CASLTGRDSNQPQHF
TRBV19	TRBJ1-1	NA	CASSIKEGARNTEAFF
TRBV15	TRBJ1-6	NA	CATSRDYGGGTGASPLHF
TRBV7-9	TRBJ1-2	NA	CASSYRDRGQDGYTF
TRBV5-1	TRBJ1-1	NA	CASSLMPIGNTEAFF
TRBV7-6	TRBJ2-1	NA	CASSRSSGMGYNEQFF
TRBV15	TRBJ2-1	once	CATSSRRASGLDEQFF
TRBV27	TRBJ2-6	NA	CASSVRGLQSRANVLTF
TRBV7-9	TRBJ2-1	NA	CASSLAVINEQFF
TRBV28	TRBJ2-2	NA	CASSSLTGELFF
TRBV6-5	TRBJ2-3	once	CASSGTSGRADTQYF
TRBV2	TRBJ2-1	NA	CASISGGSYNEQFF
TRBV2	TRBJ1-2	NA	CASRKAGTGGAQGYTF
TRBV9	TRBJ2-7	NA	CASSGLREDEQYF